This T cell receptor beta chain was profiled in a study of cytomegalovirus exposure and HLA in healthy donors. The PCR contained 60 Vbeta and 13 Jbeta primers. The data were produced by immunoSEQ multiplex PCR, yet TCRdb's version contains in-frame clones alone and is incomplete. The sample lists 150,000 to 200,000 clones, approximately 84% seen once, with less than 0.4% in the top ten. The germline CDR1 and CDR2 sequences are LNHDA and SQIVND (reference sequence). The CDR3 has 13 residues. Unmatched junction bases numbered 2, after V lost 7 bases and J lost 2 bases. The sequenced sample was PBMCs. This clonotype was sampled from a boy aged 2 to 10 in good health and CMV-seronegative. The chain joins TRBV19 to TRBJ2-1; TRBD1 aligns across 7 bases. The CDR3 nucleotides read TGTGCCAGTAATAGGGGGCCCTACAATGAGCAGTTCTTC. Translation: CASNRGPYNEQFF.